This T cell receptor (beta chain) was recovered during a study of vaccination effects on CD4 cells after COVID-19. Points on this clone: Its antigen is unidentified.

Assay used: immunoSEQ multiplex PCR; TCRdb lists only in-frame clones, some missing. Of about 63,000 clones in the sample, around three quarters are singletons; the top ten hold 3.5% to 4.5%. Antigen-specific CD4+ T cells expanded by the ViraFEST assay with viral peptide pools were then sequenced. Once cultured for 10 to 11 days, the cells underwent separation to obtain CD4+ T cells. Vaccinated participants had no history of SARS-CoV-2 infection and tested negative for nucleocapsid antibodies. Wells each received under 2.5 million PBMC, cultured with around 9.6 IU/ml IL-2 and about 10 ug/ml peptides. CDR1 and CDR2 (germline): KGHSH, LQKENI. The germline V and J ends were trimmed by 6 bases and 2 bases, with 11 bases remaining between them. The CDR3 is 14 residues long. Broader study findings: Convalescent patients in the study were few, and early post-infection timepoints were absent. Researchers report that only 1 of 255 vaccine-induced clones in healthy vaccinees cross-reacted with common cold coronaviruses. Both infection-induced and vaccine-induced clones contracted markedly at late post-vaccination timepoints.

V and J are TRBV18 and TRBJ1-3; D perhaps matches TRBD1 (6 bases). This receptor was obtained from a human donor who received a COVID-19 vaccine. This specimen consisted of CD4+ T cells from PBMCs cultured with HCoV-OC43 spike peptides, obtained before COVID-19 vaccination. The subset: HCoV-OC43 spike overlapping peptide pool stimulation. CDR3 nucleotide sequence: TGTGCCAGCTCTTTTGGGGGCACTGGAAACACCATATATTTT. This encodes CASSFGGTGNTIYF.